The text below deals with one T cell receptor (beta chain). Its matching antigen is unknown. This sample is drawn from a study of Ad26.COV2.S vaccination and SARS-CoV-2 variants. Data came from immunoSEQ multiplex PCR; TCRdb stores just in-frame clones and leaves some out. The table shows about 350,000 clones, with approximately 90% occurring only once. The CDR3 has 13 residues. CDR1 is MDHEN, CDR2 SYDVKM, per germline. The V segment lost 5 bases and the J segment 10 bases; nucleotides outside the gene matches: 5. Study-wide results and limits: The placebo group had lower spike-specific TCR breadth than the vaccine recipients did.

Specified treatment: roughly 19 received Ad26.COV2.S at low or high dose, single or two shots; about five received placebo; per-sample allocation not given. Day 63 following the first vaccine or placebo injection was when the samples were taken. This chain uses TRBV28 with TRBJ2-1, with 10 bases that match TRBD1. The sequences come from peripheral blood, collected in a trial of Ad26.COV2.S vaccine versus placebo. This receptor was obtained from a person aged 18-60 years who received the Ad26.COV2.S COVID-19 vaccine or a placebo. The CDR3 nucleotides read TGTGCCAGCAGTGCCCCGGACAGGGGGGAGCAGTTCTTC. Translated, it gives CASSAPDRGEQFF. Variable domain in full (rest from reference TRBV28 and TRBJ2-1): DVKVTQSSRYLVKRTGEKVFLECVQDMDHENMFWYRQDPGLGLRLIYFSYDVKMKEKGDIPEGYSVSREKKERFSLILESASTNQTSMYLCASSAPDRGEQFFGPGTRLTVL.